The entry that follows covers one T cell receptor beta chain sequence. Its antigen remains unknown. The entry originates in a study of shared clonotypes between healthy human individuals. Overall study results and limits: Sequencing of the sorted subsets was shown by rarefaction to be incomplete despite large depth. A generally larger estimated richness was seen in naive subsets than in memory subsets.

Germline CDR1 and CDR2: SGHAT and FQNNGV. V shed 5 bases, J shed 6 bases, and the junction held 10 bases outside the gene matches. There are 15 residues in the CDR3. This table comes from immunoSEQ multiplex PCR, and its TCRdb copy is limited to in-frame clones, with some not included. The sample yields 2,500,000 or so clones, around 94% seen once. The sequence was obtained from a man in his late teens or twenties in good health. The rearrangement joins TRBV11-2 to TRBJ2-7; 10 nucleotides agree with TRBD1. Sequences were obtained from naive CD4+ T cells sorted from blood. Sample subset: CD45RA+ positively selected. This CDR3 is CASSMSPGQGREQYF. CDR3 nucleotides: TGTGCCAGCAGCATGAGCCCGGGACAGGGGCGCGAGCAGTACTTC.